This record looks at one T cell receptor beta chain sequence and its context. What it binds is not known. The CDR3 totals 14 residues. The V and J ends lost 0 bases and 0 bases respectively, with 7 bases between them. Germline V gene data show CDR1 as DFQATT and CDR2 as SNEGSKA (reference sequence). The data derive from a study of liver allograft versus peripheral blood T cells. Looking at the study overall: Liver transplant recipients had T cell receptor repertoires compared between transplanted liver and peripheral blood. Study-wide points: In liver allografts, T cell receptor repertoires reportedly differed from the repertoires found in peripheral blood.

TCRdb reprocessed the reads via MiXCR and lists one record per CDR3 protein. The top ten clones hold about 2.9% of a sample with about 9,600 distinct CDR3 sequences, 15% of them seen once. The chain joins TRBV20-1 to TRBJ2-3; no definite D call. The TCR originated in a human patient who had a liver transplant. Some of the T cells might come from the graft donor. The CDR3 nucleotides are TGCAGTGCTAGAGACGGATTTAGCACAGATACGCAGTATTTT. It is translated as CSARDGFSTDTQYF.